Listed below are T cell receptor beta chains from one sample, sequenced in a study of graft-versus-host responses after intestinal transplantation. Repertoires were generated with immunoSEQ multiplex PCR, while TCRdb's copy carries only in-frame clones and drops some. The sample has some 96,000 clones, 80% to 95% seen once. This specimen was PBMCs, taken 450 to 480 days after intestinal transplant. These receptors originate from a human patient who received an intestinal transplant, so some T cells may come from the graft donor. Each CDR3 is given with its conserved first and last residue. Rows may omit the clone size; those that give it use once, few, many or a size class.

>TRBV6-1|.|TRBJ2-5
CASREETQYF
>TRBV5-5|.|TRBJ2-3
CASSPLGPPDTQYF
>TRBV13|once|TRBJ2-4
CASSLGGTGGWQYF
>TRBV25-1|.|TRBJ2-3
CASSATDTQYF
>TRBV18|.|TRBJ1-1
CASSPQGATEAFF
>TRBV29-1|.|TRBJ2-7
CSGKDSSYEQYF
>TRBV4-1|.|TRBJ1-3
CASSRLPGRTASGNTIYF
>TRBV14|.|TRBJ2-2
CASRNSANTGELFF
>TRBV13|.|TRBJ2-7
CASSALGQVPYEQYF
>TRBV6-5|.|TRBJ1-2
CASSPGGGYGYTF
>TRBV5-1|.|TRBJ1-2
CASRSPVDYGYTF
>TRBV6-4|few|TRBJ2-3
CASSDSSSGGADTQYF
>TRBV5-1|once|TRBJ2-3
CASSKGQSTDTQYF
>TRBV19|.|TRBJ1-6
CATSRQKNSPLHF
>TRBV10-3|.|TRBJ1-5
CATSVGPTLNQPQHF
>TRBV25-1|.|TRBJ2-1
CASSEYGLAGGLYNEQFF
>TRBV10-2|.|TRBJ1-6
CASRELKAGANSPLHF
>TRBV7-8|.|TRBJ1-1
CASSPDRSVAFF
>TRBV11-2|.|TRBJ2-5
CASSYYSGQETQYF
>TRBV5-1|.|TRBJ2-7
CASGGQASYEQYF
>TRBV11-2|.|TRBJ2-7
CASSLYEQYF
>TRBV12-5|.|.
CASGFAGTRRYEQYF
>TRBV18|.|TRBJ1-2
CASSPQDSGGYTF
>TRBV27|.|TRBJ1-6
CASSLGGGYNSPLHF
>TRBV19|.|TRBJ1-5
CASSIVEGGGQPQHF
>TRBV9|.|TRBJ2-1
CASSVGAASYNEQFF
>TRBV4-2|.|TRBJ1-2
CASSPETGALYGYTF
>TRBV2|.|TRBJ2-3
CASRRTSGGPDTQYF
>TRBV10-3|.|TRBJ1-1
CAIRGRRETEAFF
>TRBV15|.|TRBJ2-5
CATSRASWGEETQYF
>TRBV7-6|.|TRBJ1-2
CASSSGGWGYTF
>TRBV12-5|.|TRBJ2-2
CASGPRNTGELFF
>TRBV6-4|once|TRBJ2-2
CASSEQGDTGELFF
>TRBV29-1|.|TRBJ1-2
CSVGGANYGYTF
>TRBV7-2|.|TRBJ1-4
CASSRGGTNEKLFF
>TRBV6-6|.|TRBJ1-6
CASSSPGRGSPLHF
>TRBV5-6|.|TRBJ1-5
CASSLLGQEGQPQHF
>TRBV7-9|.|TRBJ2-7
CASSPISYEQYF
>TRBV7-9|.|TRBJ1-3
CASSSKWTGGTVSGNTIYF
>TRBV7-9|.|TRBJ2-1
CASSVGQEYSYNEQFF
>TRBV6-4|.|TRBJ1-1
CASSRTGLGTEAFF
>TRBV27|.|TRBJ2-1
CASSAAGAAFF
>TRBV4-1|once|TRBJ2-7
CASSQGTEQYF
>TRBV30|.|TRBJ1-2
CAWSVPDRGRRYGYTF